Below, 4 T cell receptor beta chains from the same sample are listed, as sequenced in a study of blood T cell repertoires in COVID-19 (dated by TCRdb to about 2020). Library preparation used the immunoSEQ multiplex PCR assay. TCRdb took this table from immuneACCESS and kept in-frame rearrangements with V and J called. Such tables lack part of the clones; where checked against another copy, unresolved V genes explain under half of the gap, and the rest is unexplained. The sample table contains fewer than 350,000 clones; only one count was recorded for 85% to 90% of them. Together, the top ten hold 2% to 2.5% of the sample. Material: PBMCs or T cells enriched from blood (not recorded which). These receptors all come from an older woman in a cohort exposed to, infected with or recovered from COVID-19 (not recorded which).

This chain connects TRBV5-1 to TRBJ2-3; 7 bases fit TRBD2. The germline gives CDR1 SGHRS, CDR2 YFSETQ. The CDR3 is 15 amino acids. Trimming removed 4 bases from V and 7 bases from J; junction bases left unmatched: 12. The DNA for the CDR3 is TGCGCCAGCAGCGTGACTAGCTCAGATCCCAATACGCAGTATTTT. Protein product: CASSVTSSDPNTQYF.

The V call is TRBV4-1, the J call TRBJ1-2; the match to TRBD1 covers 10 bases. The V and J ends lost 0 bases and 4 bases, in that order; junction bases with no gene match: 11. This CDR3 region has 18 residues. Germline CDR1 is MGHRA and CDR2 is YSYEKL. CDR3 bases: TGCGCCAGCAGCCAAGATCATTACGCGACAGGGGGCGGCTATGGCTACACCTTC. This gives the protein CASSQDHYATGGGYGYTF.

On this clone: This same CDR3 is encoded by further DNA sequences in the sample. The rearrangement uses TRBV27 and TRBJ2-1; D might be TRBD2 (5 bases). This CDR3 comprises 15 residues. V shed 0 bases and J shed 4 bases, with 10 bases lying between them. CDR1 is MNHEY, CDR2 SMNVEV, per germline (reference sequence). The CDR3 region is CASSLSRASYNEQFF. DNA for the CDR3: TGTGCCAGCAGTTTATCGCGGGCCAGTTACAATGAGCAGTTCTTC.

V usage is TRBV10-3 and J usage is TRBJ2-1; D ambiguous. Germline V gene lookup returns CDR1 ENHRY and CDR2 SYGVKD. This CDR3 has 14 amino acids. V shed 0 bases and J shed 9 bases, with 12 bases lying between them. The CDR3 protein is CAISESFLDPEQFF. DNA of the CDR3: TGTGCCATCAGTGAGTCCTTTCTAGATCCTGAGCAGTTCTTC.